Given below is one TCR beta chain in context. The data originate from a study of blood T cell repertoires in COVID-19. The overall study: Samples representing acute and convalescent COVID-19 were sourced from the United States, Italy and Spain. The analysed material was cDNA or gDNA that came from T cells, B-cell-depleted T cells, or PBMCs.

In the original workflow: Amplified reference gene primers provided the basis for estimating nucleated cell counts. Produced via immunoSEQ multiplex PCR; TCRdb's table is partial and in-frame only. The V and J calls and clone size are taken from that table; D and trimming were inferred from the DNA. The sample lists 50,000 to 60,000 clones; roughly 85% were seen once. The CDR3 consists of 15 residues. The J segment lost 8 bases and the V segment lost 5 bases, leaving 11 bases of the junction unmatched. Germline-derived CDR1 and CDR2 are KGHDR and SFDVKD. The sequenced sample consisted of peripheral blood. This rearrangement joins TRBV24-1 to TRBJ2-1, with 7 bases that match TRBD2. The clonotype was recovered from a human donor in a cohort sampled during active or convalescent COVID-19. The DNA of the CDR3 is TGTGCCACCAGTGTCCTCACGGGGGGACGGCATGAGCAGTTCTTC. It yields the protein CATSVLTGGRHEQFF.